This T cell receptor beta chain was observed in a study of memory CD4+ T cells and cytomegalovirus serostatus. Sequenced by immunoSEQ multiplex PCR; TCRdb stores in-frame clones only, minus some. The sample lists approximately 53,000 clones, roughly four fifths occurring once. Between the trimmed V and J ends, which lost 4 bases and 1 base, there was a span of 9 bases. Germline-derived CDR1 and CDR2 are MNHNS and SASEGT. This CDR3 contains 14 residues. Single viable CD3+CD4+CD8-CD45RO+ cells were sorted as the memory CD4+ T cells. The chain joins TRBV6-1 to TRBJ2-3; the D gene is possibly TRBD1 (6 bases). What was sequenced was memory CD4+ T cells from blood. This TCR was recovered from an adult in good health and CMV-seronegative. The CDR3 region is CASSASGGTDTQYF. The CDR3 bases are TGTGCCAGCAGTGCTTCAGGGGGCACAGATACGCAGTATTTT.